These 15 T cell receptor beta chains originate from one sample sequenced in a study of T cells in Graves' hyperthyroidism and ophthalmopathy (dated by TCRdb to the late 2010s). Library preparation was by multiplex PCR. The listed sequencing device is Illumina HiSeq 2000. The TCR beta CDR3 regions were amplified from RNA transcripts. A first-round RT-PCR of the TCR CDR3 used the HTBI primer set with the Qiagen OneStep RT-PCR kit. The public reads were quality trimmed at Q25 with fastp and then assembled into clones with MiXCR by TCRdb, keeping productive beta chains. Entries are consolidated by CDR3 protein sequence, retaining the most common genes and DNA. A total of a few hundred thousand distinct CDR3 sequences appear in this sample, around 46% of them only once. The ten largest clones represent around 8% of the sample. What was sequenced was peripheral blood or thyroid tissue (not recorded which). The receptors stem from a woman between 18 and 30 years old with Graves' hyperthyroidism.

This clonotype has at least ten counts. The rearrangement links TRBV10-3 to TRBJ1-1, with D possibly being TRBD1 (6 bases). In germline, CDR1 is ENHRY, CDR2 SYGVKD. The germline V and J ends were trimmed by 3 bases and 10 bases, with 24 bases remaining between them. The CDR3 runs to 16 residues. CDR3 amino acids: CAISEPNEMGGKGAFF. DNA of the CDR3: TGTGCCATCAGTGAACCCAACGAGATGGGGGGCAAAGGAGCTTTCTTT.

The V call is TRBV24-1, the J call TRBJ2-5, with D perhaps TRBD1 (7 bases). V was pared by 2 bases and J by 5 bases, with 17 bases between. CDR3 length: 16 amino acids. Germline V gene sequence: CDR1 KGHDR, CDR2 SFDVKD. CDR3 amino acids: CATSDSGRGVNETQYF. CDR3 in DNA: TGTGCCACCAGTGATTCTGGCAGGGGGGTCAATGAGACCCAGTACTTC.

V gene TRBV6-5 combines with J gene TRBJ1-5; weak D call: TRBD1 (5 bases). CDR1 is MNHEY, CDR2 SVGAGI, per germline. This CDR3 is 13 amino acids long. V shed 0 bases and J shed 14 bases, with 14 bases lying between them. This chain's CDR3 is CASSYSGENYEHF. The CDR3 DNA sequence: TGTGCCAGCAGTTACTCAGGGGAAAACTACGAGCATTTT.

The J gene is TRBJ2-2, the V gene TRBV29-1; no firm D call. The V end was cut by 0 bases, the J end by 5 bases, with 16 bases between. The germline V gene encodes CDR1 SQVTM and CDR2 ANQGSEA. CDR3 size: 16 residues. CDR3 region: CSVEDGGPGWTGELFF. In DNA form, the CDR3 reads TGCAGCGTTGAAGATGGTGGGCCAGGATGGACCGGGGAGCTGTTTTTT.

The rearrangement links TRBV12-5 to TRBJ2-2, with 8 positions matching TRBD2. This CDR3 is 19 amino acids long. Germline V gene data show CDR1 as LGHNT and CDR2 as FRNRAP. J gave up 3 bases and V 0 bases, and 12 bases lay outside the gene matches. CDR3 in DNA: TGTGCTAGTGGTTTGGTACGATCCCTACGGGAGGGCTACACCGGGGAGCTGTTTTTT. It translates to CASGLVRSLREGYTGELFF. Filled out from reference TRBV12-5 and TRBJ2-2, the complete variable domain reads DARVTQTPRHKVTEMGQEVTMRCQPILGHNTVFWYRQTMMQGLELLAYFRNRAPLDDSGMPKDRFSAEMPDATLATLKIQPSEPRDSAVYFCASGLVRSLREGYTGELFFGEGSRLTVL.

Turning to this clonotype: This may come from a read error, since a much larger clone is one base off. This rearrangement joins TRBV13 to TRBJ2-7, with D hard to call. Looked up from germline, CDR1 is PRHDT and CDR2 is FYEKMQ (reference sequence). The CDR3 runs to 13 residues. In DNA, the CDR3 is TGTGCCGGCAGCTCCCCCGGGTGGGACGAGCAGTACTTC. Protein product: CAGSSPGWDEQYF.

In this sample, this clonotype turned up many times. The chain joins TRBV5-8 to TRBJ1-6; D not certain. The length of the CDR3 is 14 residues. V dropped 1 base and J dropped 5 bases, with 7 bases sitting between them. Per the germline V gene, CDR1 is SGHTS and CDR2 is YDEGEE. The CDR3 loop reads CASSLWGNNSPLHF. The CDR3 DNA reads as TGTGCCAGCAGCTTGTGGGGAAATAATTCACCCCTCCACTTT.

V and J are TRBV2 and TRBJ1-1; 8 bases align to TRBD1. The V gene end was trimmed by 8 bases and the J gene end by 4 bases; junction bases not matched to a gene: 9. The CDR3 length is 14 residues. Germline CDR1 SNHLY, CDR2 FYNNEI. CDR3 coding DNA: TGTGCCAGCTTGGCCAGGGGGCTTGGCACTGAAGCTTTCTTT. Amino acids: CASLARGLGTEAFF.

The rearrangement joins TRBV11-1 to TRBJ2-5; D unresolved. The ends were cut back, 4 bases at V and 5 bases at J, with 17 bases in the middle. CDR3 length equals 15 residues. Germline CDR1 SGHAT, CDR2 FQDESV (reference sequence). CDR3 nucleotide sequence: TGTGCCAGCAGCTCGAGCAGAGCCTATAGTGAGACCCAGTACTTC. Translated: CASSSSRAYSETQYF.

The rearrangement uses TRBV12-3 or TRBV12-4 and TRBJ2-7; TRBD2 matches at 8 bases. V lost 3 bases and J lost 2; bases outside the gene matches: 6. The CDR3 consists of 15 residues. The CDR3, as DNA: TGTGCCAGCAGTTTTTGGGTGACTAGCGCCTACGAGCAGTACTTC. It codes for CASSFWVTSAYEQYF.

V gene TRBV7-9 combines with J gene TRBJ1-1; unclear D gene. The V gene's germline CDR1 is SEHNR and CDR2 FQNEAQ (reference sequence). This CDR3 has 16 residues. Trimming removed 5 bases from V and 5 bases from J, with 21 bases in between. The CDR3 protein is CASSIFAGILWTEAFF. The CDR3 coding sequence is TGTGCCAGCAGCATCTTTGCGGGGATTCTATGGACTGAAGCTTTCTTT.

This clonotype was observed many times. The chain uses TRBV5-1 and TRBJ1-2, with no clear D. CDR3 length: 17 residues. The V gene lost 3 bases and the J gene lost 4 bases, with 22 bases spanning the gap. CDR1 SGHRS and CDR2 YFSETQ come from the germline V gene. CDR3 bases: TGCGCCAGCAGCTCCCCCCGAGGAGCAACCCCGTCCTATGGCTACACCTTC. It encodes CASSSPRGATPSYGYTF.

This chain connects TRBV7-2 to TRBJ2-3; 14 bases align to TRBD2. The CDR3 runs to 14 residues. The V gene end was trimmed by 8 bases and the J gene end by 7 bases; junction bases not matched to a gene: 5. The germline V gene has CDR1 SGHTA and CDR2 FQGNSA. The CDR3 bases are TGTGCCAGCGGCGGGACTAGCGGGAGAAATACGCAGTATTTT. Residues: CASGGTSGRNTQYF.

The table lists this clonotype with a count of one. This chain joins TRBV7-3 and TRBJ2-2; 8 positions match TRBD2. Trimming took 2 bases from V and 11 from J; bases not matched to a gene: 10. The CDR3 length is 15 residues. Germline values: CDR1 SGHTA, CDR2 FQGTGA. CDR3 coding DNA: TGTGCCAGCAGCTTACGCGGGAGGAAGGACGATGAGCTGTTTTTT. It is translated as CASSLRGRKDDELFF.

This clonotype was seen ten or more times. The rearrangement joins TRBV6-5 to TRBJ2-5, with 7 bases identical to TRBD1. The length of the CDR3 is 13 residues. Unmatched junction bases numbered 1, after V lost 2 bases and J lost 4 bases. The V gene's germline CDR1 is MNHEY and CDR2 SVGAGI. In DNA, the CDR3 is TGTGCCAGCAGTTACCCAGGGGGAGAGACCCAGTACTTC. Residues: CASSYPGGETQYF.